This T cell receptor (beta chain) was profiled in a study of blood T cell repertoires in COVID-19. This clone was observed once. The method was immunoSEQ multiplex PCR; TCRdb's version includes in-frame clones alone and lacks a portion of them. The sample holds 300,000 to 400,000 clones, 80% to 90% seen once. Deletions cut 3 bases from V and 7 bases from J, with 13 bases between. The CDR3 consists of 14 residues. Germline assignment: CDR1 SGHAT and CDR2 FQNNGV. V is TRBV11-2 and J is TRBJ1-5; D unclear. Sequencing input: PBMCs or T cells enriched from blood (not recorded which). This TCR was recovered from a woman in her thirties or forties with acute COVID-19. The CDR3 DNA reads as TGTGCCAGCAGCTTGTCACGTTACGGGCAGCCCCAGCATTTT. Amino acid sequence: CASSLSRYGQPQHF.